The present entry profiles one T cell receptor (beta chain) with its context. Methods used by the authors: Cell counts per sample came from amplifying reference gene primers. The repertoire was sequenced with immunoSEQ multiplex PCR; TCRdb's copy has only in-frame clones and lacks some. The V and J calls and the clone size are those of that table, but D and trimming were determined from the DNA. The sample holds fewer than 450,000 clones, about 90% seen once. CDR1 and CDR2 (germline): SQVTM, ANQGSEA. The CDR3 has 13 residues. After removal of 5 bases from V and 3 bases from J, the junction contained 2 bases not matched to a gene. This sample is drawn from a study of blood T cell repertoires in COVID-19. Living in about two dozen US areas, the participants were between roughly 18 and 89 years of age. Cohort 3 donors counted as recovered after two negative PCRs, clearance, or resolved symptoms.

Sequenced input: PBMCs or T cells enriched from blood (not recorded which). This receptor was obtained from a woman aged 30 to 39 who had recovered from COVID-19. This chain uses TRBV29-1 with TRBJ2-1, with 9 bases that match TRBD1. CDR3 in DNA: TGCAGCGTTTCGGACAGGGGCTACAATGAGCAGTTCTTC. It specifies CSVSDRGYNEQFF.